The rows below give T cell receptor beta chains drawn from one sample of a study of cytomegalovirus exposure and HLA in healthy donors. The assay was immunoSEQ multiplex PCR, and TCRdb's table has in-frame clones only and misses some. The table lists 180,000 or so clones, roughly 74% of them singletons. Sequencing used PBMCs. These receptors all stem from a woman between 40 and 50 years old in good health and CMV-seropositive. Both conserved end residues are part of each CDR3. D genes are given only for firm matches. Clone size appears in some rows only: once, few, many, or a class for an expanded clone.

j_gene | v_gene | d_gene | abundance | CDR3aa | CDR3nt
TRBJ2-2 | TRBV9 | . | . | CASSARGGRTGELFF | TGTGCCAGCAGCGCGAGGGGGGGGAGGACCGGGGAGCTGTTTTTT
TRBJ1-1 | TRBV6-5 | . | . | CASSSYGEHTEAFF | TGTGCCAGCAGTTCTTACGGGGAGCACACTGAAGCTTTCTTT
TRBJ2-2 | TRBV7-3 | . | few | CASSPDSPNTGELFF | TGTGCCAGCAGCCCTGACAGTCCGAACACCGGGGAGCTGTTTTTT
TRBJ2-7 | TRBV14 | . | few | CASSQGGLQGSEQYF | TGTGCCAGCAGCCAAGGGGGGCTACAAGGGAGCGAGCAGTACTTC
TRBJ2-7 | TRBV27 | TRBD1 | . | CASSLSGGYLLEQYF | TGTGCTAGCAGTTTATCAGGGGGCTATCTTCTCGAGCAGTACTTC
TRBJ2-2 | TRBV4-1 | TRBD2 | few | CASSRTSGITGELFF | TGCGCCAGCAGCCGGACTAGCGGGATCACCGGGGAGCTGTTTTTT
TRBJ1-2 | TRBV29-1 | TRBD1 | . | CSVPREAGGFTNYGYTF | TGCAGCGTCCCCCGAGAGGCAGGGGGCTTCACTAACTATGGCTACACCTTC
TRBJ2-7 | TRBV7-3 | TRBD2 | . | CASSLIAGGGAEQYF | TGTGCCAGCAGCTTAATAGCGGGAGGGGGTGCCGAGCAGTACTTC
TRBJ1-1 | TRBV19 | . | . | CASSITGTTEAFF | TGTGCCAGTAGTATCACAGGTACGACTGAAGCTTTCTTT
TRBJ1-1 | TRBV7-2 | . | few | CASSLVGSGMNTEAFF | TGTGCCAGCAGCTTAGTTGGCTCAGGAATGAACACTGAAGCTTTCTTT
TRBJ2-7 | TRBV25-1 | TRBD2 | . | CASSDIWSGGPHEQYF | TGTGCCAGCAGTGATATTTGGTCGGGAGGGCCGCACGAGCAGTACTTC
TRBJ2-5 | TRBV5-4 | TRBD2 | . | CASSLGTGGTRGLAGESQYF | TGTGCCAGCAGCTTAGGGACAGGGGGGACTAGGGGACTAGCGGGAGAATCCCAGTACTTC
TRBJ2-2 | TRBV7-8 | . | once | CASSLLQGGTGELFF | TGTGCCAGCAGCTTATTGCAGGGTGGAACCGGGGAGCTGTTTTTT
TRBJ1-2 | TRBV28 | . | . | CASRSRNYGYTF | TGTGCCAGCAGATCCAGGAACTATGGCTACACCTTC
TRBJ2-1 | TRBV5-1 | TRBD1 | . | CASSWGQGGEQFF | TGCGCCAGCAGCTGGGGACAGGGTGGTGAGCAGTTCTTC
TRBJ1-5 | TRBV19 | . | . | CASSISSFHEESNQPQHF | TGTGCCAGTAGTATTAGTTCTTTCCATGAAGAGAGCAATCAGCCCCAGCATTTT
TRBJ2-7 | TRBV4-2 | . | . | CASSQDDGEAGYEQYF | TGTGCCAGCAGCCAAGATGATGGGGAGGCGGGCTACGAGCAGTACTTC
TRBJ2-7 | TRBV7-9 | TRBD1 | . | CASSLDIAGQGYEQYF | TGTGCCAGCAGCTTAGATATCGCGGGACAGGGCTACGAGCAGTACTTC
TRBJ2-5 | TRBV19 | TRBD2 | . | CASTKGPGGDITETQYF | TGTGCCAGTACCAAAGGACCGGGAGGGGACATAACGGAGACCCAGTACTTC
TRBJ2-7 | TRBV30 | . | . | CAGSRGSYEQYF | TGTGCCGGGAGTAGGGGGTCTTACGAGCAGTACTTC
TRBJ2-7 | TRBV5-1 | . | . | CASSPGGRLGEQYF | TGCGCCAGCAGCCCTGGGGGCCGACTCGGCGAGCAGTACTTC
TRBJ1-1 | TRBV25-1 | TRBD1 | . | CASRGTGGFSRDTEAFF | TGTGCCAGCAGGGGGACAGGGGGGTTTTCTAGGGACACTGAAGCTTTCTTT
TRBJ1-3 | TRBV7-6 | . | few | CASSLIQGGGNTIYF | TGTGCCAGCAGCTTAATCCAGGGCGGAGGAAACACCATATATTTT
TRBJ2-5 | TRBV30 | . | . | CAWRDYWEAQYF | TGTGCCTGGAGGGACTACTGGGAGGCCCAGTACTTC
TRBJ2-7 | TRBV11-2 | . | few | CAGRGASTGYEQYF | TGTGCCGGCAGGGGAGCCTCAACGGGGTACGAGCAGTACTTC
TRBJ2-6 | TRBV27 | . | . | CASSKDPGLRLGANVLTF | TGTGCCAGCAGTAAGGACCCGGGACTCCGTCTGGGGGCCAACGTCCTGACTTTC
TRBJ2-2 | TRBV6-5 | TRBD1 | . | CASSYRGLATGELFF | TGTGCCAGCAGTTACAGGGGGCTGGCCACCGGGGAGCTGTTTTTT
TRBJ1-4 | TRBV6-5 | . | . | CASSYLGARGEKLFF | TGTGCCAGCAGTTACTTGGGAGCCCGCGGTGAAAAACTGTTTTTT
TRBJ2-7 | TRBV28 | TRBD1 | . | CASSYRGRTYEQYF | TGTGCCAGCAGTTACAGGGGTAGGACCTACGAGCAGTACTTC
TRBJ2-1 | TRBV18 | TRBD2 | few | CASSTGLAGPHGNNEQFF | TGTGCCAGCTCAACGGGACTAGCGGGACCACATGGGAACAATGAGCAGTTCTTC
TRBJ1-5 | TRBV27 | TRBD1 | . | CASRGQGNNQPQHF | TGTGCCAGCAGGGGACAGGGGAACAATCAGCCCCAGCATTTT
TRBJ1-1 | TRBV6-5 | . | . | CASSYTPNTEAFF | TGTGCCAGCAGTTACACACCCAACACTGAAGCTTTCTTT
TRBJ1-3 | TRBV19 | TRBD1 | . | CASSMGTVLSGNTIYF | TGTGCCAGTAGTATGGGGACAGTGCTCTCTGGAAACACCATATATTTT
TRBJ2-1 | TRBV4-1 | . | . | CASRGQNSYNEQFF | TGCGCCAGCCGCGGACAGAACTCCTACAATGAGCAGTTCTTC
TRBJ1-3 | TRBV30 | . | once | CAWSAGTGNTIYF | TGTGCCTGGAGTGCAGGGACTGGAAACACCATATATTTT
TRBJ1-5 | TRBV6-6 | . | . | CASKVGDQPQHF | TGTGCCAGCAAGGTAGGGGATCAGCCCCAGCATTTT
TRBJ2-3 | TRBV6-6 | TRBD2 | . | CASSSSRGSGTDTQYF | TGTGCCAGCAGTTCTTCACGCGGGAGTGGCACAGATACGCAGTATTTT
TRBJ2-3 | TRBV11-2 | TRBD2 | . | CASSLSLAGRDTDTQYF | TGTGCCAGCAGCCTCTCCCTAGCCGGGAGGGACACAGATACGCAGTATTTT
TRBJ2-1 | TRBV9 | TRBD1 | . | CASSVIGTGGLNEQFF | TGTGCCAGCAGCGTAATCGGGACAGGGGGTCTCAATGAGCAGTTCTTC
TRBJ2-5 | TRBV11-2 | . | . | CASSSSATGQETQYF | TGTGCCAGCAGCTCCTCGGCCACAGGTCAAGAGACCCAGTACTTC
TRBJ2-7 | TRBV10-3 | TRBD2 | . | CAIRREGQDEQYF | TGTGCCATCAGGCGGGAGGGCCAGGACGAGCAGTACTTC
TRBJ2-1 | TRBV7-2 | TRBD2 | . | CASSPRREAYNEQFF | TGTGCCAGCAGCCCTCGTCGGGAGGCCTACAATGAGCAGTTCTTC
TRBJ1-2 | TRBV10-3 | . | . | CAISESAGTENYGYTF | TGTGCCATCAGTGAGTCAGCCGGGACTGAGAACTATGGCTACACCTTC
TRBJ1-5 | TRBV11-2 | . | . | CASSPQFNQPQHF | TGTGCCAGCAGCCCCCAGTTCAATCAGCCCCAGCATTTT
TRBJ2-2 | TRBV2 | . | . | CASRRALSGELFF | TGTGCCTCACGGAGGGCCTTGTCCGGGGAGCTGTTTTTT
TRBJ2-7 | TRBV18 | TRBD1 | . | CASSPGTGGEQYF | TGTGCCAGCTCACCTGGGACAGGGGGCGAGCAGTACTTC
TRBJ2-7 | TRBV7-2 | TRBD1 | . | CASSQDRGYYEQYF | TGTGCCAGCAGCCAGGACAGGGGTTATTACGAGCAGTACTTC
TRBJ2-3 | TRBV4-3 | . | . | CASSQFPEEADTQYF | TGCGCCAGCAGCCAATTTCCGGAGGAGGCAGATACGCAGTATTTT
TRBJ1-1 | TRBV5-4 | . | . | CASSSSPNTEAFF | TGTGCCAGCAGCTCCTCCCCGAACACTGAAGCTTTCTTT
TRBJ2-2 | TRBV14 | . | few | CASSQEARGYNTGELFF | TGTGCCAGCAGCCAAGAGGCTAGGGGGTACAACACCGGGGAGCTGTTTTTT
TRBJ2-3 | TRBV28 | TRBD2 | many | CASSSLLTSGGTDTQYF | TGTGCCAGCAGTTCGCTCTTGACTAGCGGAGGCACAGATACGCAGTATTTT
TRBJ1-4 | TRBV6-1 | . | few | CASSDTASSTTNEKLFF | TGTGCCAGCAGTGACACAGCCAGCAGTACGACTAATGAAAAACTGTTTTTT
TRBJ2-1 | TRBV5-4 | TRBD2 | . | CASSFSGRAYNEQFF | TGTGCCAGCAGCTTTAGCGGGAGGGCTTACAATGAGCAGTTCTTC
TRBJ1-2 | TRBV10-3 | TRBD1 | . | CAIMQDRATLGYTF | TGTGCCATCATGCAGGACAGGGCCACTTTAGGCTACACCTTC
TRBJ2-7 | TRBV4-1 | . | . | CASSQVNVGDSYEQYF | TGCGCCAGCAGCCAAGTCAATGTCGGAGACTCCTACGAGCAGTACTTC
TRBJ2-7 | TRBV7-2 | . | . | CASSLAYSYEQYF | TGTGCCAGCAGCTTAGCTTACAGCTACGAGCAGTACTTC
TRBJ2-3 | TRBV5-1 | TRBD1 | . | CASSLDPDREDTQYF | TGCGCCAGCAGCTTGGATCCGGACAGGGAAGATACGCAGTATTTT